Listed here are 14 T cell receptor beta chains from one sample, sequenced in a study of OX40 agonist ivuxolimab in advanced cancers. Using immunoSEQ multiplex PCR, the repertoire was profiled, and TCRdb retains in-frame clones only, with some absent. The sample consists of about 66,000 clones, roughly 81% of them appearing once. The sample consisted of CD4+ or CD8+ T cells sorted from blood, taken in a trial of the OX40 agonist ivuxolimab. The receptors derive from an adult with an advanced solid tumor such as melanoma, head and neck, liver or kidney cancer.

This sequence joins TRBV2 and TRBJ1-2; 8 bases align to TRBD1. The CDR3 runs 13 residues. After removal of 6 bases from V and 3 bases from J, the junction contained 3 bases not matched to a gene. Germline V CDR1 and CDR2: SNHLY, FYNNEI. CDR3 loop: CASSGQGYYGYTF. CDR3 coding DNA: TGTGCCAGCAGCGGACAGGGTTACTATGGCTACACCTTC.

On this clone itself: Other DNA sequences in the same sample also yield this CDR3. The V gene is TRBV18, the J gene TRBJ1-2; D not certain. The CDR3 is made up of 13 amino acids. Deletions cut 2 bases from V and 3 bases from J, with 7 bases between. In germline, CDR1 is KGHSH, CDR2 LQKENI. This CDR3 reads CASSPDGDYGYTF. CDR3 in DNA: TGTGCCAGCTCACCAGACGGAGACTATGGCTACACCTTC. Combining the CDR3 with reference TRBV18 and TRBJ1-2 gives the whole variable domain NAGVMQNPRHLVRRRGQEARLRCSPMKGHSHVYWYRQLPEEGLKFMVYLQKENIIDESGMPKERFSAEFPKEGPSILRIQQVVRGDSAAYFCASSPDGDYGYTFGSGTRLTVV.

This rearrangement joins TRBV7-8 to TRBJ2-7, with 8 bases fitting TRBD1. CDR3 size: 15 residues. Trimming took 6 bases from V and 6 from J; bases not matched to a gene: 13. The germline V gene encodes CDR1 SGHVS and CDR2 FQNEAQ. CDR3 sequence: CASSTRFGQGGEQYF. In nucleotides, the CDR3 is TGTGCCAGCAGTACCCGTTTCGGACAGGGTGGCGAGCAGTACTTC. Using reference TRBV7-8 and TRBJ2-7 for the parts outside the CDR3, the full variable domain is GAGVSQSPRYKVAKRGQDVALRCDPISGHVSLFWYQQALGQGPEFLTYFQNEAQLDKSGLPSDRFFAERPEGSVSTLKIQRTQQEDSAVYLCASSTRFGQGGEQYFGPGTRLTVT.

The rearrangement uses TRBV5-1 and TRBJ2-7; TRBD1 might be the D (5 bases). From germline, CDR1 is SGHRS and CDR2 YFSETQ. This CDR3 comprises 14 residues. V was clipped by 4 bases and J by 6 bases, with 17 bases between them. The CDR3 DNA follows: TGCGCCAGCAGCGTCACAGGCGTCACTGGCGAGCAGTACTTC. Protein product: CASSVTGVTGEQYF.

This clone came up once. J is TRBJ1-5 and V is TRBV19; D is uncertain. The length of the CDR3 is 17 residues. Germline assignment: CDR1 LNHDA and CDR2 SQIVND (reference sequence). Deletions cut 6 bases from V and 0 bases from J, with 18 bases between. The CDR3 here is CASRKRLSGDSNQPQHF. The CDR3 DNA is TGTGCCAGTAGGAAGAGACTCTCAGGAGATAGCAATCAGCCCCAGCATTTT.

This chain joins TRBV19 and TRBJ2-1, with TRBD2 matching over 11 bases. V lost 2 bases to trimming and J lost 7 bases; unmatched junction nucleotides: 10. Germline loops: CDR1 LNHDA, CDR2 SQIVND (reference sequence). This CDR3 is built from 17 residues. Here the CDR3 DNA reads TGTGCCAGTAGTATATATGGGACTAGCGGTAATATAAATGAGCAGTTCTTC. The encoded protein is CASSIYGTSGNINEQFF.

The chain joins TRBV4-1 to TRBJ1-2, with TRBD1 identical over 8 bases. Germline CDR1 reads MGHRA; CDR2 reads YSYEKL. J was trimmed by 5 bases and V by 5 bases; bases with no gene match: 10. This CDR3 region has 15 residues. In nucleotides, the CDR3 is TGCGCCAGCAGCAACTACCCACAGGGGGTGTATGGCTACACCTTC. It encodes CASSNYPQGVYGYTF.

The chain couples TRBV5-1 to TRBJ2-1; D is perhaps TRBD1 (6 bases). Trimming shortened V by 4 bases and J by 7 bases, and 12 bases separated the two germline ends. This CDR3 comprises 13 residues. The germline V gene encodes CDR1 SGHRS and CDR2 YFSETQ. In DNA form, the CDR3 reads TGCGCCAGCAGCGCGGACAGCTTAAATGAGCAGTTCTTC. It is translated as CASSADSLNEQFF.

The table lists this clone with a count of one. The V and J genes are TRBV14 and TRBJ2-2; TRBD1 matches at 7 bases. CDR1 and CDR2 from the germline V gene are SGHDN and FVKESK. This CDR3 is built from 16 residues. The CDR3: CARDERDRRNTGELFF. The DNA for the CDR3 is TGTGCTCGTGACGAACGGGACAGACGGAACACCGGGGAGCTGTTTTTT.

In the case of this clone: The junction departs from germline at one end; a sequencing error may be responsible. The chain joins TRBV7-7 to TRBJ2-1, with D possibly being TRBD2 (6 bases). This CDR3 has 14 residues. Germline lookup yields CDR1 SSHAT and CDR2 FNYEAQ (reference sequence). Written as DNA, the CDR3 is TGTGCTAGCAGCTCTTCGGGGGTGTGGAATGAGCAGTTCTTC. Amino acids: CASSSSGVWNEQFF.

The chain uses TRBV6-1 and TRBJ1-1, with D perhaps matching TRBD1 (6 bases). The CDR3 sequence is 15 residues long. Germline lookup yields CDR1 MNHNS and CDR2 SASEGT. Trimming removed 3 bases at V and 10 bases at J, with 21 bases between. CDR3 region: CASSEREVRGRRAFF. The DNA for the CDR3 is TGTGCCAGCAGTGAGAGGGAGGTACGGGGGCGCAGAGCTTTCTTT.

The CDR3 coding sequence is TGTGCCAGTAGTGAATCCCGGGACTACTCTGGAAACACCATATATTTT. Amino acids: CASSESRDYSGNTIYF. This chain joins TRBV19 and TRBJ1-3; possible D gene TRBD1, 5 bases. Germline V gives CDR1 LNHDA, CDR2 SQIVND (reference sequence). The CDR3 sequence is 16 residues long. V shed 5 bases and J shed 0 bases, with 14 bases lying between them.

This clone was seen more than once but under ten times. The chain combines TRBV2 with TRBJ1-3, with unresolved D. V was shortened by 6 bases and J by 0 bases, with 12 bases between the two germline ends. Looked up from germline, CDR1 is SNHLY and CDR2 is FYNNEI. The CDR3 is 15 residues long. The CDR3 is CASRKTLFSGNTIYF. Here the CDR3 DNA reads TGTGCCAGCAGGAAAACACTGTTCTCTGGAAACACCATATATTTT.

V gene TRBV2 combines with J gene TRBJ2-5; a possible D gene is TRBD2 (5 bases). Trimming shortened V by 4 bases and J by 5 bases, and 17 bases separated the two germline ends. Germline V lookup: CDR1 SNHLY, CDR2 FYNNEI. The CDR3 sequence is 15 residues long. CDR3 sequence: CASSGSRGQGETQYF. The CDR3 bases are TGTGCCAGCAGTGGGTCTCGCGGGCAAGGGGAGACCCAGTACTTC.